The clone carrying this TCR beta chain was counted a single time. This sample is part of a study of blood T cell repertoires in COVID-19. Researchers sorted participants into cohorts using their self-reported clinical history. During the 2 weeks before they entered the study, exposed participants had met someone with a PCR-confirmed or clinician-diagnosed COVID-19 case. Under the authors' procedure: Reference gene primers were amplified, and this amplification served to estimate nucleated cell counts. Repertoires were generated with immunoSEQ multiplex PCR, while TCRdb's copy carries only in-frame clones and drops some. Clonal size and the V and J genes are those of that table, whereas D and trimming came from the DNA. This sample has 200,000 to 250,000 clones, with about 90% found just once. V was cut by 5 bases and J by 3 bases, with 11 bases left in between. This CDR3 has 13 residues. Germline loops: CDR1 SQVTM, CDR2 ANQGSEA.

The TCR sequence derives from a man under 40 who had been exposed to COVID-19. The gene calls are TRBV29-1 and TRBJ1-5; D ambiguous. Sequenced input: PBMCs or T cells enriched from blood (not recorded which). The CDR3 sequence: CSVRSGINQPQHF. As DNA, the CDR3 is TGCAGCGTTAGGTCGGGGATCAATCAGCCCCAGCATTTT.